This T cell receptor beta chain was recorded in a study of shared T cell receptors in the human thymus. CDR1 and CDR2 (germline): MNHEY, SMNVEV (reference sequence). CDR3 length: 15 amino acids. V shed 0 bases and J shed 3 bases, with 11 bases lying between them. Produced via immunoSEQ multiplex PCR; TCRdb's table is partial and in-frame only. This sample yields hundreds of thousands of clones, of which 87% are seen a single time; approximately 0.0097% belongs to the top ten. This sample also belongs to another study, concerning human thymus T cells.

Sequences were obtained from thymocytes. This sequence originates from a boy under two years old with a congenital heart defect. The V and J genes are TRBV27 and TRBJ1-1, with D maybe TRBD1 (6 bases). The CDR3 DNA sequence: TGTGCCAGCAGTTTATCTGGGGGCGCGGACACTGAAGCTTTCTTT. Translation gives CASSLSGGADTEAFF.